This TCR beta chain was sequenced during a study of cytomegalovirus exposure and HLA in healthy donors (dated by TCRdb to 2016 to 2017). About the investigation overall: According to an earlier analysis of several hundred of the donors, about 179 million T cells yielded roughly 110 million unique TCR beta sequences and about 280 Gb of sequence data. An early release that covered about 600 HLA-typed donors contained approximately 300 gigabases of sequencing data and approximately 85 million unique TCR sequences. The genetic ancestry cluster associated with self-reported Caucasian donors included 81% of the 300 to 450 genotyped donors. The study aimed to test whether signatures of past pathogen exposure could be identified by cataloging public T cell receptors. The study used immunosequencing to profile the T cell repertoires of several hundred subjects and linked those repertoires to cytomegalovirus serostatus. Along with the roughly 670-subject first cohort, a separate validation cohort of some 130 different subjects was used. The study combined high-throughput TCR immunosequencing, statistical association of individual TCRs with disease status, and machine learning to predict cytomegalovirus infection status. In a later analysis, previously published TCR beta repertoires from 500 to 750 donors were re-analyzed and high-resolution HLA genotyping was added so that TCR occurrence patterns could be studied. Rather than drawing on any new phenotypic data, the later analysis identified candidate immune exposures from TCR beta sequences and the way those sequences occurred across donors. An earlier analysis of a few hundred of the donors applied high-throughput TCR beta sequencing to assess whether each TCR beta V gene segment acted as functional or pseudogenic. Donor age, sex, ethnicity and CMV serostatus were collected together with the repertoire data. A later genetic analysis took genome-wide SNP genotypes for about 65% of the 666 donors and used that subset as a discovery cohort. Every repertoire in the discovery cohort had been generated on one and the same sequencing platform. Class I and class II HLA loci were covered by the typing at four-digit resolution. Typing coverage differed by locus: A, B, C, DRB1 and DQB1 were typed in about 629-640 donors, DQA1 in about 500, DPA1 in around 580, and DPB1 in around 440. Because of strong linkage in the cohort, five DR-DQ haplotypes were treated as single units for association and clustering. On average, around 240,000 unique TCR beta nucleotide sequences were sequenced per donor among several hundred genotyped donors of the cohort, with roughly 18% of those sequences being non-productive. The paper as a whole reports these results and caveats: A further reported finding was that TCR beta sequences accurately predicted the HLA-A and HLA-B alleles for most subjects in the first cohort. For the cohort, immune exposure information was limited to CMV serostatus. The 87-base-pair reads could not distinguish some IMGT-functional V segments, including TRBV6-2 and TRBV6-3, so those segments were excluded. Only TCR beta chains were sequenced in this cohort, and the absence of alpha or paired-chain data limited detectable features. When HLA alleles, especially DR and DQ, strongly co-occurred, TCR associations were difficult to assign to individual alleles. Some 15 rarely observed V segments, including chromosome 9 orphons, were excluded from the earlier analysis of almost 600 of the donors because counts were too low. A group of highly shared sequence variants was considered likely to be a technical artifact of the sequencing pipeline. According to a later analysis, most CMV-associated TCR beta chains appeared to be HLA-restricted, and the HLA associations seemed to be driven largely by CMV exposure. V-gene and J-gene trimming of TCR beta chains was associated with a missense DCLRE1C variant in a later genetic analysis, and the association was replicated in an independent cohort. Cytomegalovirus status was reported to be diagnosed by the classifier with high specificity and sensitivity in both the original and validation cohorts. Broadly in line with IMGT annotations, most TCR beta V segments showed up in productive rearrangements about 87% or about 30% of the time in an earlier analysis of approximately 600 of the donors. Roughly uniform sequencing depth across donors was assumed in presence/absence analyses, although this assumption may not hold. Across donors, most TCR sequences were observed very rarely, whereas some public TCRs were present in many individuals. A later analysis reported that several top co-occurrence clusters appeared linked to parvovirus B19, influenza, CMV and Epstein-Barr virus. In a later analysis, HLA-associated TCR beta chains were found to be more clonally expanded and to have lower generation probabilities than equally common non-associated chains. Linkage disequilibrium might explain the correlated functional status among segregating V segments, but an unknown experimental factor could not be excluded. A later analysis associated 15,000 to 20,000 TCR beta sequences with specific HLA alleles at a false discovery rate of 0.05. In a later analysis, TCR association rates were found to vary across HLA loci, with the most associated TCRs seen for DRB1 alleles and the fewest for HLA-C alleles. The study listed 150 to 200 TCR beta chains as associated with cytomegalovirus. In vitro tests confirmed that a few of the cytomegalovirus-associated TCR beta chains recognize cytomegalovirus antigens. Because HLA typing was unavailable for some donors at each locus, only the typed subset was used in association tests. According to the authors, the approach could potentially be generalized to other disease states and immunological phenotypes. Compared with the 666-donor mean, donors in an Asian-associated ancestry cluster had fewer N-insertions in productive TCRs, according to a later genetic analysis.

Libraries were prepared through the immunoSEQ multiplex PCR assay. For the multiplex PCR, a mixture combining 60 forward primers for TCR Vbeta segments and 13 reverse primers for TCR Jbeta segments was used. Amplification of the CDR3 region of rearranged TCR beta genes was performed with a multiplex PCR assay on genomic DNA. Amplified TCR beta libraries were sequenced as 87-base-pair reads on the Illumina HiSeq System. As for the authors' bioinformatics: Across the roughly 670 repertoires, a later analysis counted 80 million or so unique TCR beta chains, some 11 million of which were shared by at least two donors. To remove PCR and sequencing errors, raw reads were error-corrected and collapsed into unique sequences using a nearest-neighbor algorithm that merged closely related sequences. To assign V, D and J gene segments, CDR3 sequences were aligned to IMGT reference sequences. For a sequence to be retained, at least a six-nucleotide match to both a V gene segment and a J gene segment was required. Rearrangements were called productive when the CDR3 lacked stop codons and stayed in frame with V and J; all others were non-productive. Following IMGT convention, CDR3 was defined as the stretch from the second conserved V-encoded cysteine to the conserved J-encoded phenylalanine. Sequences without an unambiguous match to a single V gene segment were excluded from the earlier analysis of approximately 560 of the donors. An earlier analysis of approximately 590 of the donors called V segments functional above 56.7% productive rearrangements and segregating when the between-donor standard deviation exceeded 5%. A statistical classification framework was built to diagnose cytomegalovirus status from the catalog of TCR beta chain sequences. In a later analysis, TCR nucleotide sequences were compared against IMGT/GENE-DB human TR gene sequences so that V and J genes could be assigned. A later analysis assigned CDR3 sequences and most-parsimonious VDJ recombination scenarios with the TCRdist pipeline. A later analysis defined each TCR beta chain by its CDR3 amino acid sequence plus V-gene family, and excluded reads lacking a unique V-gene family. In a later analysis, approximately 640 highly shared, low-generation-probability nucleotide sequences were removed to address suspected cross-contamination and a sequencing artifact. A later analysis calculated a clonal expansion index for each public chain from normalized within-repertoire ranks of inferred template counts. In a later analysis, generation probabilities were computed with a VDJ recombination model fitted to out-of-frame rearrangements, and the resulting probabilities were checked against IGoR. In a later analysis, hypergeometric tests were used to score TCR-TCR, TCR-HLA and TCR-CMV co-occurrence, with a repertoire-size bias correction applied to TCR pairs. False discovery rates were estimated in a later analysis by permuting HLA or CMV assignments 20 times. A later analysis grouped co-occurring TCRs with DBSCAN, adding TCRdist sequence similarity when clustering within HLA-allele-positive subsets. Co-occurrence clustering excluded repertoires with fewer than 30,000 or more than 120,000 public chains, plus five with anomalous nucleotide sharing. TCRdb's version of the immuneACCESS table is confined to in-frame rearrangements and falls short of the full clone set. An unresolved V gene accounts for under half of the shortfall where checked; the remainder is of unknown origin. D and trimming come from the DNA, and the V and J calls and clone size come from that table. Across this sample there are fewer than 200,000 clones, with around 84% seen only once. The biggest ten clones account for about 2% of the sample.

In total, more than 500 healthy bone marrow donors made up the cohort. Cohort members were all nominally healthy when sampled, although unrecorded immune exposures were likely present. The donor tested CMV seropositive and was one of the 289 seropositive cohort members. A peripheral blood sample was collected from each donor, and TCR beta sequencing was performed on peripheral blood mononuclear cells. Genomic DNA was extracted from the blood cell samples with the Qiagen DNeasy Blood Extraction Kit. Germline trimming: 0 bases from V, 0 bases from J; junction bases outside gene matches: 8. The CDR3 goes from the cysteine to the phenylalanine over 19 residues. Only the CDR3 portion is preserved as DNA: 57 bases, with reading frame beginning at the first base. CDR1 and CDR2 are read off the germline V gene as LGHNA and YSLEER. As to this clone: Its binding antigen is unknown. Base-call qualities are not available, and no considerably larger clone is one nucleotide away.

Sequenced input: PBMCs. The V and J segments used are TRBV4-3 and TRBJ2-5, with 12 bases in between that match TRBD2. This receptor was identified in a young man in good health and CMV-seropositive. The DNA is as follows: TGCGCCAGCAGCCAAGAGGGAACTAGCGGGGGGCGGTACCAAGAGACCCAGTACTTC. This sequence encodes CASSQEGTSGGRYQETQYF.